The clone carrying this TCR beta chain was seen more than once but under ten times. No antigen is known for it. It was by quantitative 5'-RACE with molecular barcodes that TCR beta libraries were made. In TCRdb, the 5' RACE reads were re-called with MiXCR into one record per CDR3 protein. The top ten clones hold 6.8% of a sample with about 500,000 distinct CDR3 sequences, roughly 13% of them seen once. The data stem from a study of CD8 T cells in ankylosing spondylitis. Study outcomes and limitations: Roughly eight highly homologous variants formed a TCR beta motif that appeared characteristic of ankylosing spondylitis blood. There were earlier reports of some motif variants in reactive arthritis synovial fluid and blood. Significantly higher representation of disease-linked clones was reported for matched ankylosing spondylitis synovial fluid. Relatively rare in peripheral blood, disease-linked clones were also CD8+.

Trimming stripped 5 bases from V and 1 base from J, with 12 bases between. CDR1 is SEHNR and CDR2 is FQNEAQ in the germline V gene (reference sequence). The CDR3 length is 16 residues. This TCR came from a male donor with ankylosing spondylitis. The chain recombines TRBV7-9 with TRBJ2-6; D ambiguous. The sample comprised blood, either unsorted or a sorted T cell fraction (not recorded which). The CDR3 spells CASSPPTPSGANVLTF. CDR3 nucleotide sequence: TGTGCCAGCAGCCCTCCGACCCCATCTGGGGCCAACGTCCTGACTTTC.